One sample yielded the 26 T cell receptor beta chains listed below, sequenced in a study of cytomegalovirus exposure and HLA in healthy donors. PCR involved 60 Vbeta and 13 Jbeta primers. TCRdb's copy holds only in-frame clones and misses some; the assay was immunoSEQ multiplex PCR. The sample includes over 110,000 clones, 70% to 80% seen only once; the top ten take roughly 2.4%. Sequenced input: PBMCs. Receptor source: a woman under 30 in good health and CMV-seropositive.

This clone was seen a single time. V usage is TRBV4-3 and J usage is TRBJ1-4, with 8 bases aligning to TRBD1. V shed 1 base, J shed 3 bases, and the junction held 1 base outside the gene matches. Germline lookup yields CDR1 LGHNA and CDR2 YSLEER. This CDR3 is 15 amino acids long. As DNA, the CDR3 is TGCGCCAGCAGCCAAGGACAGGGGCCTAATGAAAAACTGTTTTTT. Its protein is CASSQGQGPNEKLFF.

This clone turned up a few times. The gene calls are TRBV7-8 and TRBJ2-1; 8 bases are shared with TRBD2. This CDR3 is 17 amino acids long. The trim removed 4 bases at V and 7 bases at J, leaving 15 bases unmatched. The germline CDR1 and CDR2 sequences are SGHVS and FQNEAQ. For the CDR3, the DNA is TGTGCCAGCAGCTACTCCTCGGGGGGGCCTACTGTAAATGAGCAGTTCTTC. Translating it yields CASSYSSGGPTVNEQFF.

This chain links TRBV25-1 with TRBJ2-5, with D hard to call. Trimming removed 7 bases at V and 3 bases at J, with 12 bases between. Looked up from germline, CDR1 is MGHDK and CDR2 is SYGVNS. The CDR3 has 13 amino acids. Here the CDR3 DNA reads TGTGCCAGCACGAGGAGCGAAAAAGAGACCCAGTACTTC. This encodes CASTRSEKETQYF.

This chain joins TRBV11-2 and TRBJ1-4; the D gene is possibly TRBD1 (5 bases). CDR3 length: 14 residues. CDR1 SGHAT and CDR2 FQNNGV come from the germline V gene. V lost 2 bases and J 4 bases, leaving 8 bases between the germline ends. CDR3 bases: TGTGCCAGCAGCTTAACACAGGTTAATGAAAAACTGTTTTTT. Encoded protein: CASSLTQVNEKLFF.

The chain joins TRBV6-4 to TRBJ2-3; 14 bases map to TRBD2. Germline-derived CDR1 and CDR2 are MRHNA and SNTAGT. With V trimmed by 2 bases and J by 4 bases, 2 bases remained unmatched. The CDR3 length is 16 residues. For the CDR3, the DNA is TGTGCCAGCAGTGACGGACTAGCGGGGGGTCCAGATACGCAGTATTTT. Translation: CASSDGLAGGPDTQYF.

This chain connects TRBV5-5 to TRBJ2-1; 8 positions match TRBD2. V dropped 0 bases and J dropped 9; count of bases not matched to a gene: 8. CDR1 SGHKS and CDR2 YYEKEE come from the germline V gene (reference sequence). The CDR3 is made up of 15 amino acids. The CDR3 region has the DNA TGTGCCAGCAGCTTGGGGGGCGGTACTAGCGGTGAGCAGTTCTTC. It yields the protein CASSLGGGTSGEQFF.

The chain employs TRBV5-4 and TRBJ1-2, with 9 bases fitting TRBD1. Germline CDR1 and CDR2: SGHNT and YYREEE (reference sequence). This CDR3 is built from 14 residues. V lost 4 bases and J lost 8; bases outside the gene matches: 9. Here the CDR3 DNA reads TGTGCCAGCAGCACGGGACAGGGTCTAGGAGGCTACACCTTC. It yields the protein CASSTGQGLGGYTF.

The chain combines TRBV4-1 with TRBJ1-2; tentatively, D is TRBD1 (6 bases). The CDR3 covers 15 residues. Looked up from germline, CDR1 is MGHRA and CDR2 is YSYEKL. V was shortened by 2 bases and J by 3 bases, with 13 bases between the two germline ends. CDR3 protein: CASSQPLAGDYGYTF. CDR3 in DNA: TGCGCCAGCAGCCAACCCTTGGCAGGGGACTATGGCTACACCTTC.

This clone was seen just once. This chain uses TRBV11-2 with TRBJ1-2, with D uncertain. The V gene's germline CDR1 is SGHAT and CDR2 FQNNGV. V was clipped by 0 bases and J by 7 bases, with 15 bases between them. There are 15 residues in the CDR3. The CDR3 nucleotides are TGTGCCAGCAGCTTAGAGGGCCACTGGGCTACTGGCTACACCTTC. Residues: CASSLEGHWATGYTF.

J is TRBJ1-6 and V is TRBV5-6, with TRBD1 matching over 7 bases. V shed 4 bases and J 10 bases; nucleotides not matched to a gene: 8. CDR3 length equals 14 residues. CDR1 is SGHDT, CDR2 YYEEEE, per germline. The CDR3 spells CASSAGTAVSPLHF. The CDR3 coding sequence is TGTGCCAGCAGCGCCGGGACAGCGGTCTCACCCCTCCACTTT. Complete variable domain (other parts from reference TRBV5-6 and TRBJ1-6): DAGVTQSPTHLIKTRGQQVTLRCSPKSGHDTVSWYQQALGQGPQFIFQYYEEEERQRGNFPDRFSGHQFPNYSSELNVNALLLGDSALYLCASSAGTAVSPLHFGNGTRLTVT.

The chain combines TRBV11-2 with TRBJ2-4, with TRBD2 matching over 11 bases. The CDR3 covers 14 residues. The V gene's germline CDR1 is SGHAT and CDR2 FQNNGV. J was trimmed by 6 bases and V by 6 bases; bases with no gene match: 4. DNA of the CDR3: TGTGCCAGCAGACGACTAGCGGGACCAAACATTCAGTACTTC. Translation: CASRRLAGPNIQYF.

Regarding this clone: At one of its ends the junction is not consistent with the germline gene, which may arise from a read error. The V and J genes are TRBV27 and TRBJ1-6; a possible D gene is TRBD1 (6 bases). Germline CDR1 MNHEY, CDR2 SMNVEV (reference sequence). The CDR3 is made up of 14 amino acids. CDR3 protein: CAGSLGGGGTPLHF. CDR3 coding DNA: TGTGCCGGCAGTTTAGGGGGGGGTGGAACACCCCTCCACTTT.

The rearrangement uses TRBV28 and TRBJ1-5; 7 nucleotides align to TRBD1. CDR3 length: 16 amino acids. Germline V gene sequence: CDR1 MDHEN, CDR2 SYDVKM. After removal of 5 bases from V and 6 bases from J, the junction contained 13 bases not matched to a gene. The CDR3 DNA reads TGTGCCAGCAGTCAGGGACAGCTCGGGATACTTCAGCCCCAGCATTTT. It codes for CASSQGQLGILQPQHF.

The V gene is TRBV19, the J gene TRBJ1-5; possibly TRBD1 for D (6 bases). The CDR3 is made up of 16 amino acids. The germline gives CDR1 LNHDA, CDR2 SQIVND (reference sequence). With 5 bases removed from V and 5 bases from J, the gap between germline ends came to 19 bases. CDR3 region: CASSLGPLQGYQPQHF. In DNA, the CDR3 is TGTGCCAGTAGTTTGGGTCCGTTACAGGGTTATCAGCCCCAGCATTTT.

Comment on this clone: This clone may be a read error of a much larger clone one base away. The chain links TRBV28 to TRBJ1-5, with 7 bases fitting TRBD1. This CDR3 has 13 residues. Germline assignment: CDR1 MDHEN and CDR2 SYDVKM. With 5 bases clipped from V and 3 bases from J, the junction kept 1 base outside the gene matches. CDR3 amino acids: CASSGQVNQPQHF. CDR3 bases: TGTGCCAGCAGTGGACAGGTCAATCAGCCCCAGCATTTT.

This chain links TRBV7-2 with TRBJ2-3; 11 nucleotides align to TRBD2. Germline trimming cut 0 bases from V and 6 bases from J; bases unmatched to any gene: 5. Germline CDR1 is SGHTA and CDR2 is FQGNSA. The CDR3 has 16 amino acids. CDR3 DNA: TGTGCCAGCAGCTTAGCTAGCGGGGGGGCCTCTGATACGCAGTATTTT. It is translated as CASSLASGGASDTQYF.

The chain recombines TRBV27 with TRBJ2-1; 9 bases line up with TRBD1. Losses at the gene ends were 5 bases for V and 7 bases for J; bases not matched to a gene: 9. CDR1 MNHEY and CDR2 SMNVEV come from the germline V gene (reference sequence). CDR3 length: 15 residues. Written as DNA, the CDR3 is TGTGCCAGCAGTATACCGGGACAGGGTAATAATGAGCAGTTCTTC. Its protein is CASSIPGQGNNEQFF.

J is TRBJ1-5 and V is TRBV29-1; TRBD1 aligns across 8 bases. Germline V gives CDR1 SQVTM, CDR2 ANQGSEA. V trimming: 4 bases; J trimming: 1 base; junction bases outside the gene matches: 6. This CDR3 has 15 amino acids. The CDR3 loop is CSVVGNRGSNQPQHF. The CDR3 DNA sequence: TGCAGCGTTGTTGGGAACAGGGGGAGCAATCAGCCCCAGCATTTT.

In DNA, the CDR3 is TGTGCCAGCTCAATTCACAGGGGGGAGACCCAGTACTTC. It yields the protein CASSIHRGETQYF. The chain recombines TRBV18 with TRBJ2-5, with TRBD1 matching 8 bases. This CDR3 contains 13 residues. The ends lost 5 bases at V and 5 bases at J; junction bases unmatched: 4. Germline assignment: CDR1 KGHSH and CDR2 LQKENI.

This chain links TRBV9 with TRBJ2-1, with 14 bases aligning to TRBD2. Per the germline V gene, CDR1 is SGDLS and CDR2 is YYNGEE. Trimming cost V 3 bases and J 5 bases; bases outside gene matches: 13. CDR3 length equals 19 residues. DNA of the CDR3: TGTGCCAGCAGCGAGGGGACTAGCGGGGGTACGGCCCGAAACAATGAGCAGTTCTTC. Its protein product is CASSEGTSGGTARNNEQFF.

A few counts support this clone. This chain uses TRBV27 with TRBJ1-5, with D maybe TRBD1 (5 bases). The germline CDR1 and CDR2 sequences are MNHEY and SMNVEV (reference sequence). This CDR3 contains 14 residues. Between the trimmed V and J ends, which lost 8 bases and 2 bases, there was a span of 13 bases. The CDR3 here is CASWRAGGNQPQHF. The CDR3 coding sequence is TGTGCCAGCTGGAGGGCGGGGGGCAATCAGCCCCAGCATTTT.

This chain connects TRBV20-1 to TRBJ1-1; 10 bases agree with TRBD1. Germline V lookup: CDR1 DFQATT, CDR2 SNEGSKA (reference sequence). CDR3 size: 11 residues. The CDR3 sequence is CTTGGRTEAFF. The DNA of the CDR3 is TGCACGACAGGGGGCAGGACTGAAGCTTTCTTT.

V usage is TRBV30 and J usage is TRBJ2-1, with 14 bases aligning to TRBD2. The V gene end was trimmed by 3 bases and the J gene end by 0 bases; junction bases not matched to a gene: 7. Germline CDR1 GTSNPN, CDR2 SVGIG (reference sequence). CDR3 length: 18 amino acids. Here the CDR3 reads CAWSGTSGGLSSYNEQFF. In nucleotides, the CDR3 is TGTGCCTGGAGCGGGACTAGCGGGGGCCTTAGCTCCTACAATGAGCAGTTCTTC.

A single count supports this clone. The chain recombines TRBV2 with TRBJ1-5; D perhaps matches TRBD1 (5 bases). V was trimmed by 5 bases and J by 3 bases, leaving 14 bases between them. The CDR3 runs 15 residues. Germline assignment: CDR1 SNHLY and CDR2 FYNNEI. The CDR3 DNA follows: TGTGCCAGCAGTTTAGACGGGGGAGCCAATCAGCCCCAGCATTTT. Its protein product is CASSLDGGANQPQHF.

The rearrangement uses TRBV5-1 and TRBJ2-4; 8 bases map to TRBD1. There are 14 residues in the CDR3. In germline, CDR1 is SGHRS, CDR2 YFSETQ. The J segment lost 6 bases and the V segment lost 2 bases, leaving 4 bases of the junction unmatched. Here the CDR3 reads CASSLSGGLNIQYF. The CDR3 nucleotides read TGCGCCAGCAGCTTATCAGGGGGCCTAAACATTCAGTACTTC.

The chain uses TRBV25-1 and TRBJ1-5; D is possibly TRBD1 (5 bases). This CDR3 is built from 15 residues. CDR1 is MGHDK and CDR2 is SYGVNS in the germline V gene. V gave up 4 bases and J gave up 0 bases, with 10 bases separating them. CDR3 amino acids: CASSGGELSNQPQHF. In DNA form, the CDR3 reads TGTGCCAGCAGTGGGGGGGAACTTAGCAATCAGCCCCAGCATTTT.